Listed below are T cell receptor beta chains from one sample, sequenced in a study of blood T cell repertoires in COVID-19. Measured with immunoSEQ multiplex PCR; TCRdb has only the in-frame clones, and not every one. The data hold some 200,000 clones, with 88% observed a single time. Sequences were obtained from peripheral blood. These receptors were collected from a man aged 65-85 years with acute or convalescent COVID-19. Both conserved end residues are part of each CDR3. D genes are given only for firm matches. The listing skips clone size in some rows; elsewhere it reads once, few, many or a size class.

clone size	V gene	J gene	D gene	CDR3 protein	CDR3 DNA
-	TRBV10-3	TRBJ2-5	TRBD1	CAISRQGETQYF	TGTGCCATCAGCCGACAGGGAGAGACCCAGTACTTC
-	TRBV29-1	TRBJ2-2	TRBD2	CSVAPSGRPTGELFF	TGCAGCGTTGCCCCGAGCGGGAGGCCTACCGGGGAGCTGTTTTTT
-	TRBV5-4	TRBJ2-2	-	CASRPGPPSSTGELFF	TGTGCCAGCAGACCTGGCCCCCCCTCTAGCACCGGGGAGCTGTTTTTT
-	TRBV11-2	TRBJ1-2	-	CASSFTTGAQNYGYTF	TGTGCCAGCAGCTTTACGACAGGCGCCCAGAACTATGGCTACACCTTC
-	TRBV18	TRBJ2-1	-	CASSPQRVSNNEQFF	TGTGCCAGCTCACCACAGAGGGTATCTAACAATGAGCAGTTCTTC
-	TRBV5-1	TRBJ1-2	TRBD1	CASSWKGQTYGYTF	TGCGCCAGCAGCTGGAAGGGACAGACCTATGGCTACACCTTC
-	TRBV28	TRBJ1-6	TRBD1	CASSSGELTGTGYNSPLHF	TGTGCCAGCAGTTCTGGGGAACTTACAGGGACAGGTTATAATTCACCCCTCCACTTT
-	TRBV7-6	TRBJ2-1	TRBD1	CASSFIEGASNEQFF	TGTGCCAGCAGCTTTATCGAGGGGGCGAGCAATGAGCAGTTCTTC
once	TRBV6-5	TRBJ2-5	-	CATRGGGSGETQYF	TGTGCCACAAGAGGAGGAGGTAGTGGAGAGACCCAGTACTTC
once	TRBV7-3	TRBJ1-1	TRBD1	CASSLTGGTGDEAFF	TGTGCCAGCAGCTTAACTGGTGGGACAGGGGATGAAGCTTTCTTT
-	TRBV28	TRBJ1-5	TRBD1	CASSPPRTGGDQPQHF	TGTGCCAGCAGCCCCCCAAGGACAGGGGGCGATCAGCCCCAGCATTTT
-	TRBV5-1	TRBJ2-7	TRBD1	CASSLAGEDRGYEQYF	TGCGCCAGCAGCTTGGCGGGTGAGGACAGGGGCTACGAGCAGTACTTC
-	TRBV19	TRBJ1-2	TRBD1	CATNPRQGGNYGYTF	TGTGCCACAAATCCCCGACAGGGAGGAAACTATGGCTACACCTTC
-	TRBV4-2	TRBJ2-7	-	CASSQSTGHLEQYF	TGTGCCAGCAGCCAATCGACGGGACACCTGGAGCAGTACTTC
-	TRBV29-1	TRBJ2-7	-	CSVQEGPGEYSEQYF	TGCAGCGTTCAAGAAGGGCCAGGGGAGTACTCCGAGCAGTACTTC
-	TRBV7-9	TRBJ2-3	TRBD2	CASSLGRGGSTDTQYF	TGTGCCAGCAGCTTAGGGCGGGGGGGGAGCACAGATACGCAGTATTTT
-	TRBV6-5	TRBJ2-3	-	CAIGVPSSQYF	TGTGCCATAGGGGTGCCCTCTTCGCAGTATTTT
-	TRBV18	TRBJ2-2	TRBD1	CASSSGQGLTGELFF	TGTGCCAGCTCATCGGGACAGGGTCTCACCGGGGAGCTGTTTTTT
-	TRBV27	TRBJ2-5	TRBD2	CASKPSGSGETQYF	TGTGCCAGCAAACCTAGCGGGAGCGGAGAGACCCAGTACTTC
-	TRBV4-3	TRBJ2-3	TRBD2	CASSRGGDTQYF	TGCGCCAGCAGCCGCGGGGGAGATACGCAGTATTTT
-	TRBV6-5	TRBJ2-5	TRBD2	CASSDGLAGKETQYF	TGTGCCAGCAGCGATGGACTAGCGGGGAAAGAGACCCAGTACTTC
-	TRBV7-9	TRBJ2-1	TRBD2	CASSPRWFASGSYNEQFF	TGTGCCAGCAGCCCAAGGTGGTTCGCTAGCGGGAGTTACAATGAGCAGTTCTTC
-	TRBV14	TRBJ2-2	-	CASSQVDANTGELFF	TGTGCCAGCAGCCAAGTAGATGCGAACACCGGGGAGCTGTTTTTT
-	TRBV5-4	TRBJ2-2	-	CASSLEAPRYTGELFF	TGTGCCAGCAGCTTGGAAGCCCCACGGTACACCGGGGAGCTGTTTTTT
-	TRBV5-8	TRBJ1-6	-	CASSFGQANSPLHF	TGTGCCAGCAGCTTCGGCCAGGCAAATTCACCCCTCCACTTT
-	TRBV18	TRBJ1-2	-	CASSGGVSANYGYTF	TGTGCCAGCTCTGGTGGAGTCAGTGCTAACTATGGCTACACCTTC
-	TRBV2	TRBJ2-1	-	CASSRDTLGSEQFF	TGTGCCAGCAGTCGGGACACCCTAGGTTCGGAGCAGTTCTTC
once	TRBV5-6	TRBJ1-4	-	CASSLTPGTNEKLFF	TGTGCCAGCAGCTTAACCCCGGGGACTAATGAAAAACTGTTTTTT
-	TRBV30	TRBJ1-5	-	CAWSEGGLQPQHF	TGTGCCTGGAGCGAGGGGGGGCTTCAGCCCCAGCATTTT